The rows below give T cell receptor beta chains drawn from one sample of a study of T cells in localized non-small cell lung cancer. Clones were read by immunoSEQ multiplex PCR, and TCRdb kept only the in-frame ones, dropping some. This sample has fewer than 50,000 clones; about 83% occur once, and the top ten carry more than 7.5%. This specimen consisted of PBMCs, obtained before any cancer treatment. The receptors derive from a man between 40 and 75 years old with stage II lung adenocarcinoma. The CDR3 runs from the conserved cysteine through the conserved F or W. D genes are given only for firm matches. Only some rows state a clone size, as once, few, many or a class for expanded clones.

V	D	size	J	CDR3	DNA
TRBV6-5	TRBD1	once	TRBJ2-1	CASSYGQGAYDEQFF	TGTGCCAGCAGTTACGGCCAGGGGGCGTATGATGAGCAGTTCTTC
TRBV15	.	few	TRBJ2-1	CATSRGGPSYNEQFF	TGTGCCACCAGCAGAGGTGGTCCCTCCTACAATGAGCAGTTCTTC
TRBV2	TRBD2	.	TRBJ2-7	CASSHSSGSYEQYF	TGTGCCAGCAGTCACTCTAGCGGTTCCTACGAGCAGTACTTC
TRBV28	.	.	TRBJ1-6	CATRPGGYNSPLHF	TGTGCCACCAGACCCGGGGGTTATAATTCACCCCTCCACTTT
TRBV30	.	.	TRBJ1-2	CAWSMGRGINYGYTF	TGTGCCTGGTCTATGGGGCGCGGTATCAACTATGGCTACACCTTC
TRBV11-1	.	.	TRBJ2-7	CASSLVAGSPYEQYF	TGTGCCAGCAGCTTAGTGGCAGGTAGTCCCTACGAGCAGTACTTC
TRBV7-6	.	.	TRBJ1-1	CASSLVEDTEAFF	TGTGCCAGCAGCTTAGTGGAGGACACTGAAGCTTTCTTT
TRBV5-1	TRBD1	.	TRBJ2-5	CASSLGQGFETQYF	TGCGCCAGCAGCTTGGGACAGGGGTTTGAGACCCAGTACTTC
TRBV7-3	TRBD1	.	TRBJ2-3	CASSPGTGLGTQYF	TGTGCCAGCAGCCCAGGGACAGGGTTAGGTACGCAGTATTTT
TRBV2	.	.	TRBJ2-5	CASTLLPQSQETQYF	TGTGCCAGCACCCTCCTACCGCAATCCCAAGAGACCCAGTACTTC
TRBV11-2	.	.	TRBJ1-5	CASSLGMNSNQPQHF	TGTGCCAGCAGCTTAGGCATGAATAGCAATCAGCCCCAGCATTTT
TRBV6-5	.	.	TRBJ1-1	CASSGGTEAFF	TGTGCCAGCAGTGGGGGGACTGAAGCTTTCTTT
TRBV5-1	TRBD2	.	TRBJ2-5	CASSRSLAGRETQYF	TGCGCCAGCAGCAGATCTCTAGCGGGGAGGGAGACCCAGTACTTC
TRBV14	TRBD2	.	TRBJ2-1	CASSAGLLAGWDEQFF	TGTGCCAGCAGCGCTGGGTTATTAGCGGGATGGGATGAGCAGTTCTTC
TRBV5-1	TRBD1	.	TRBJ2-6	CASSYTRTGTGANVLTF	TGCGCCAGCAGCTACACCAGGACAGGGACTGGGGCCAACGTCCTGACTTTC
TRBV11-1	.	.	TRBJ2-7	CASSTGFSSYEQYF	TGTGCCAGCTCGACAGGTTTTAGCTCCTACGAGCAGTACTTC
TRBV7-8	.	once	TRBJ1-1	CASSPDWGTEAFF	TGTGCCAGCAGCCCCGATTGGGGCACTGAAGCTTTCTTT
TRBV27	TRBD1	.	TRBJ1-2	CASSSTGGGGYTF	TGTGCCAGCAGTTCTACAGGGGGCGGGGGCTACACCTTC
TRBV4-3	.	.	TRBJ1-4	CASSQERLRGEKLFF	TGCGCCAGCAGCCAAGAAAGGCTACGGGGTGAAAAACTGTTTTTT
TRBV7-3	.	.	TRBJ2-2	CASSPARLNTGELFF	TGTGCCAGCAGTCCCGCCCGGCTGAACACCGGGGAGCTGTTTTTT
TRBV11-3	.	few	TRBJ1-2	CASSLDIRAPRNYGYTF	TGTGCCAGCAGCTTAGATATCCGGGCTCCCCGGAACTATGGCTACACCTTC
TRBV9	.	.	TRBJ1-6	CASSVDGVGSYNSPLHF	TGTGCCAGCAGCGTAGACGGGGTCGGCTCCTATAATTCACCCCTCCACTTT
TRBV5-4	.	.	TRBJ2-1	CASSLGTGLYNEQFF	TGTGCCAGCAGCTTGGGCACAGGTTTGTACAATGAGCAGTTCTTC
TRBV5-4	TRBD1	.	TRBJ1-1	CASSLTGGTEAFF	TGTGCCAGCAGCTTGACAGGGGGCACTGAAGCTTTCTTT
TRBV7-8	.	.	TRBJ2-7	CASSFLDLPRQNEQYF	TGTGCCAGCAGCTTTCTAGATCTACCTCGCCAAAACGAGCAGTACTTC
TRBV19	TRBD1	.	TRBJ2-1	CASSIEAFRGQGLSYNEQFF	TGTGCCAGTAGTATAGAGGCATTTCGGGGACAGGGGTTATCCTACAATGAGCAGTTCTTC
TRBV6-5	.	.	TRBJ2-4	CASSYPNPDGQNIQYF	TGTGCCAGCAGTTACCCCAACCCCGACGGACAAAACATTCAGTACTTC